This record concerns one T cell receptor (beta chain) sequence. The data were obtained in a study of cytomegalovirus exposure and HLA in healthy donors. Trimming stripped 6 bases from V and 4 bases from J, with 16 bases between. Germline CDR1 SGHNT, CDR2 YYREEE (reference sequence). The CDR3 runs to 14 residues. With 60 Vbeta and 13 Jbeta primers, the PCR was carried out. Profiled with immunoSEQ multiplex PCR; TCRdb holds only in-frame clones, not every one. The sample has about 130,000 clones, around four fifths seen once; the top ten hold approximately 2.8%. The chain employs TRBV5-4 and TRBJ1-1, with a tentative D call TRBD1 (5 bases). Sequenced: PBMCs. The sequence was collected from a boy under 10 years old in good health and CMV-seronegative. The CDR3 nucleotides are TGTGCCAGCACCCCTGGGGGGGGGATCACTGAAGCTTTCTTT. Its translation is CASTPGGGITEAFF.